The 28 T cell receptor beta chains presented below share a single source sample, sequenced in a study of PD-1 blockade in classical Hodgkin lymphoma. After autologous stem cell transplantation all patients relapsed, and prior brentuximab vedotin exposure differed between cohorts. The method was immunoSEQ multiplex PCR; TCRdb's version includes in-frame clones alone and lacks a portion of them. The sample holds about 18,000 clones, around 85% seen once. The sequences come from peripheral blood mononuclear cells (PBMCs), collected at baseline. The origin of the receptors is a human donor with classical Hodgkin lymphoma.

This chain links TRBV30 with TRBJ1-5; TRBD1 is a possible D gene (5 bases). Germline V lookup: CDR1 GTSNPN, CDR2 SVGIG (reference sequence). V lost 3 bases, J lost 11 bases, and 20 bases lay in between. The CDR3 is 14 residues long. This CDR3 is CAWSPTAGSQSQHF. CDR3 DNA sequence: TGTGCCTGGAGCCCCACGGCAGGGTCGCAGTCCCAGCATTTT.

The V call is TRBV10-1, the J call TRBJ2-5; D possibly uses TRBD1 or TRBD2 (5 bases each). CDR1 is WNHNN, CDR2 SYGVQD, per germline (reference sequence). The V end lost 2 bases, the J end lost 5 bases, and 9 bases lay between the germline ends. The CDR3 spans 13 residues. Written as DNA, the CDR3 is TGCGCCAGCAGTGAGGACGGGGCCGAGACCCAGTACTTC. It specifies CASSEDGAETQYF.

This clone occurred a few times. The chain combines TRBV6-5 with TRBJ1-3; D is undetermined. In germline, CDR1 is MNHEY, CDR2 SVGAGI. Deletions cut 6 bases from V and 0 bases from J, with 9 bases between. CDR3 length: 14 residues. The CDR3 sequence is CASRDQDSGNTIYF. The CDR3 DNA is TGTGCCAGCAGGGACCAAGACTCTGGAAACACCATATATTTT.

The rearrangement joins TRBV11-2 to TRBJ2-3, with TRBD1 matching 7 bases. Trimming removed 2 bases from V and 7 bases from J; junction bases left unmatched: 3. The CDR3 loop spans 13 amino acids. The germline CDR1 and CDR2 sequences are SGHAT and FQNNGV. The CDR3 bases are TGTGCCAGCAGCTTAACACAGGGGCATACGCAGTATTTT. Its protein is CASSLTQGHTQYF.

The chain couples TRBV27 to TRBJ2-1; 7 nucleotides line up with TRBD2. CDR1 and CDR2 (germline): MNHEY, SMNVEV (reference sequence). The ends lost 2 bases at V and 8 bases at J; junction bases unmatched: 9. This CDR3 contains 15 residues. The CDR3 coding sequence is TGTGCCAGCAGTTTAGTTGGCGGGAGAAACGATGAGCAGTTCTTC. Protein sequence: CASSLVGGRNDEQFF.

The chain has TRBV5-6 and TRBJ2-3; D might be TRBD1 (5 bases). V dropped 0 bases and J dropped 4 bases, with 9 bases sitting between them. The CDR3 is made up of 14 amino acids. Germline CDR1 reads SGHDT; CDR2 reads YYEEEE. This CDR3 is CASSLGGRSDTQYF. CDR3 nucleotide sequence: TGTGCCAGCAGCTTGGGGGGCAGGTCAGATACGCAGTATTTT.

The V gene is TRBV10-3, the J gene TRBJ2-3; D is uncertain. V was trimmed by 6 bases and J by 2 bases, leaving 12 bases between them. The CDR3 extends over 14 amino acids. Germline V gives CDR1 ENHRY, CDR2 SYGVKD. The CDR3 loop reads CAISQTGLTDTQYF. As DNA, the CDR3 is TGTGCCATCAGCCAGACCGGGCTCACAGATACGCAGTATTTT.

The genes are TRBV19 and TRBJ2-5; 9 bases match TRBD1. With V trimmed by 5 bases and J by 5 bases, 6 bases remained unmatched. The CDR3 runs 14 residues. The germline V gene has CDR1 LNHDA and CDR2 SQIVND (reference sequence). The CDR3 sequence: CASSLTGGVETQYF. Written as DNA, the CDR3 is TGTGCCAGTAGTCTGACAGGGGGTGTGGAGACCCAGTACTTC.

This chain joins TRBV5-4 and TRBJ1-1; no definite D call. Germline assignment: CDR1 SGHNT and CDR2 YYREEE (reference sequence). Trimming took off 3 bases at V and 8 bases at J, with 17 bases between the two ends. This CDR3 region has 14 residues. In DNA, the CDR3 is TGTGCCAGCAGCTCGACGGGCCTCGGTGGGGAAGCTTTCTTT. Translating it yields CASSSTGLGGEAFF.

This clone was observed a few times. The genes are TRBV4-1 and TRBJ2-2; 12 positions agree with TRBD2. J gave up 6 bases and V 0 bases, and 8 bases lay outside the gene matches. The CDR3 loop spans 18 amino acids. Germline assignment: CDR1 MGHRA and CDR2 YSYEKL. The CDR3 loop reads CASSQDGLAGGKPGELFF. The DNA for the CDR3 is TGCGCCAGCAGCCAAGATGGGCTAGCGGGAGGGAAGCCCGGGGAGCTGTTTTTT.

J is TRBJ2-5 and V is TRBV4-2; D gene ambiguous. This CDR3 region has 18 residues. Germline-derived CDR1 and CDR2 are LGHNA and YNFKEQ. V was clipped by 1 base and J by 5 bases, with 23 bases between them. CDR3: CASSQGRAGLGSVETQYF. As DNA, the CDR3 is TGTGCCAGCAGCCAAGGTCGAGCCGGGCTGGGTTCTGTGGAGACCCAGTACTTC.

The V and J genes are TRBV18 and TRBJ1-5; 8 positions agree with TRBD1. The trim removed 6 bases at V and 4 bases at J, leaving 8 bases unmatched. The germline gives CDR1 KGHSH, CDR2 LQKENI. CDR3 size: 15 residues. CDR3: CASSARGDRNQPQHF. CDR3 sequence (DNA): TGTGCCAGCTCTGCGAGGGGGGACAGGAATCAGCCCCAGCATTTT.

The chain joins TRBV6-4 to TRBJ2-5; possible D gene TRBD1, 6 bases. The CDR3 sequence is 17 residues long. V shed 3 bases and J shed 5 bases, with 22 bases lying between them. Per germline, CDR1 MRHNA and CDR2 SNTAGT. The CDR3 protein is CASSELPDRPLWETQYF. CDR3 nucleotides: TGTGCCAGCAGTGAACTCCCTGACAGGCCGTTATGGGAGACCCAGTACTTC.

This chain connects TRBV2 to TRBJ1-2; D is possibly TRBD1 (6 bases). The CDR3 sequence is 15 residues long. The V gene's germline CDR1 is SNHLY and CDR2 FYNNEI. Trimming stripped 3 bases from V and 8 bases from J, with 19 bases between. The CDR3 sequence: CASSDRQVQWGGYTF. The CDR3 DNA is TGTGCCAGCAGTGATAGACAGGTCCAATGGGGAGGCTACACCTTC.

The chain has TRBV27 and TRBJ1-2; a weak D match, TRBD1 (6 bases). From germline, CDR1 is MNHEY and CDR2 SMNVEV (reference sequence). The V end lost 3 bases, the J end lost 6 bases, and 11 bases lay between the germline ends. The CDR3 runs to 13 residues. The CDR3 sequence: CASSLMGADGYTF. The CDR3 DNA follows: TGTGCCAGCAGTTTGATGGGGGCCGATGGCTACACCTTC.

The genes are TRBV5-1 and TRBJ1-1; 8 positions agree with TRBD1. The germline V gene encodes CDR1 SGHRS and CDR2 YFSETQ. The V and J ends lost 0 bases and 5 bases, in that order; junction bases with no gene match: 6. This CDR3 spans 15 amino acids. This CDR3 reads CASSLAVRGPTEAFF. In nucleotides, the CDR3 is TGCGCCAGCAGCTTGGCGGTCAGGGGGCCGACTGAAGCTTTCTTT. Based on the CDR3 plus reference TRBV5-1 and TRBJ1-1, the full variable domain is KAGVTQTPRYLIKTRGQQVTLSCSPISGHRSVSWYQQTPGQGLQFLFEYFSETQRNKGNFPGRFSGRQFSNSRSEMNVSTLELGDSALYLCASSLAVRGPTEAFFGQGTRLTVV.

This clone occurred a few times. The CDR3 loop is CASTTQSSGVSTDTQYF. The CDR3 DNA reads TGCGCCAGCACCACCCAAAGCAGCGGGGTTAGCACAGATACGCAGTATTTT. The chain is built from TRBV5-1 and TRBJ2-3; TRBD2 agrees at 7 bases. Trimming removed 6 bases from V and 0 bases from J; junction bases left unmatched: 13. This CDR3 is 17 amino acids long. Germline V gives CDR1 SGHRS, CDR2 YFSETQ.

This clone was seen once. The chain joins TRBV11-2 to TRBJ1-1, with 8 bases fitting TRBD1. In germline, CDR1 is SGHAT, CDR2 FQNNGV. This CDR3 region has 14 residues. The J segment lost 11 bases and the V segment lost 2 bases, leaving 10 bases of the junction unmatched. In DNA form, the CDR3 reads TGTGCCAGCAGCTTACCCCTGCAGGGGGCAAAGGCTTTCTTT. This gives the protein CASSLPLQGAKAFF.

This clone was counted once. The chain couples TRBV5-1 to TRBJ2-7, with D possibly TRBD2 on 5 matching bases. Germline-derived CDR1 and CDR2 are SGHRS and YFSETQ. The ends were cut back, 0 bases at V and 6 bases at J, with 10 bases in the middle. This CDR3 contains 13 residues. This CDR3 is CASSLVLEGEQYF. In DNA, the CDR3 is TGCGCCAGCAGCTTGGTTTTAGAGGGCGAGCAGTACTTC.

The chain carries TRBV6-5 and TRBJ2-7; D possibly uses TRBD1 or TRBD2 (5 bases each). CDR3 length: 14 residues. From germline, CDR1 is MNHEY and CDR2 SVGAGI. The V gene lost 4 bases and the J gene lost 7 bases, with 17 bases spanning the gap. This CDR3 reads CASSWAPGPVEQYF. CDR3 nucleotides: TGTGCCAGCAGTTGGGCACCGGGGCCCGTTGAGCAGTACTTC.

J is TRBJ2-3 and V is TRBV29-1, with D possibly matching TRBD1 (5 bases). Deletions cut 4 bases from V and 5 bases from J, with 16 bases between. The CDR3 has 14 residues. CDR1 SQVTM and CDR2 ANQGSEA come from the germline V gene. CDR3 amino acids: CSVVKGLTQDTQYF. The CDR3 region has the DNA TGCAGCGTTGTGAAGGGGCTCACACAAGATACGCAGTATTTT.

This clone was found once. The chain couples TRBV27 to TRBJ1-2, with 7 bases aligning to TRBD1. This CDR3 is 13 amino acids long. The ends lost 3 bases at V and 7 bases at J; junction bases unmatched: 5. CDR1 and CDR2 from the germline V gene are MNHEY and SMNVEV (reference sequence). CDR3: CASSFSDRAGYTF. The CDR3 coding sequence is TGTGCCAGCAGTTTCTCCGACAGGGCTGGCTACACCTTC.

Worth noting for this clone: One junction end disagrees with the germline gene, perhaps due to a read error. The rearrangement links TRBV7-7 to TRBJ2-2; D possibly corresponds to TRBD2 (5 bases). The CDR3 spans 15 residues. CDR1 is SSHAT, CDR2 FNYEAQ, per germline (reference sequence). The CDR3 region is CASSLKLDYTGELFF. CDR3 DNA sequence: TGTGCTAGCAGCCTCAAATTGGACTACACCGGGGAGCTGTTTTTT.

This clone was seen once. The chain joins TRBV27 to TRBJ2-1; TRBD1 or TRBD2 may be the D gene (6 bases each). Trimming left V 0 bases short and J 9 bases short, with 12 bases between. Germline assignment: CDR1 MNHEY and CDR2 SMNVEV (reference sequence). The CDR3 has 14 amino acids. CDR3 DNA: TGTGCCAGCAGTTTATCGGAGGGGGGAGGTGAGCAGTTCTTC. It encodes CASSLSEGGGEQFF.

This rearrangement joins TRBV7-8 to TRBJ2-1, with D possibly matching TRBD2 (6 bases). This CDR3 region has 15 residues. V was pared by 0 bases and J by 7 bases, with 13 bases between. Germline CDR1 and CDR2: SGHVS and FQNEAQ. This CDR3 is CASSLARGSGNEQFF. Written as DNA, the CDR3 is TGTGCCAGCAGCTTAGCGCGGGGTTCGGGAAATGAGCAGTTCTTC.

This clone showed up just once. This chain uses TRBV5-6 with TRBJ2-1, with 11 bases identical to TRBD2. With V trimmed by 0 bases and J by 3 bases, 2 bases remained unmatched. CDR1 and CDR2 (germline): SGHDT, YYEEEE. This CDR3 has 16 residues. This CDR3 reads CASSLEGTSGYNEQFF. The DNA of the CDR3 is TGTGCCAGCAGCTTGGAGGGGACTAGCGGCTACAATGAGCAGTTCTTC.

CDR3 sequence reads: CASSHAGAADTQYF. The DNA for the CDR3 is TGTGCCAGCAGCCACGCGGGAGCTGCAGATACGCAGTATTTT. The rearrangement joins TRBV7-9 to TRBJ2-3; 7 nucleotides agree with TRBD2. Germline CDR1 reads SEHNR; CDR2 reads FQNEAQ (reference sequence). CDR3 length: 14 amino acids. With V trimmed by 5 bases and J by 4 bases, 6 bases remained unmatched.

The chain is built from TRBV7-6 and TRBJ1-4; D ambiguous. CDR3 size: 17 residues. Trimming removed 2 bases at V and 4 bases at J, with 17 bases between. Germline V gives CDR1 SGHVS, CDR2 FNYEAQ. This CDR3 reads CASSLNIGGLGNEKLFF. For the CDR3, the DNA is TGTGCCAGCAGCTTAAATATAGGAGGCCTCGGTAATGAAAAACTGTTTTTT.